These 15 T cell receptor beta chains originate from one sample sequenced in a study of CXCR3-negative and CXCR3-positive naive CD8 T cells. Study-level results: CXCR3-expressing naive cells carried TRB CDR3s more hydrophobic than those of CXCR3-negative naive cells.

For these receptors, no antigen is known. UMI-labeled 5' RACE yielded the TRB cDNA libraries. TCRdb re-called the 5' RACE reads and shows each CDR3 protein once, DNA omitted. The sample has about 60,000 distinct CDR3 sequences. The material sequenced was naive CXCR3+ CD8+ T cells from blood. Subset indicated: CD45RO-CCR7+CD27+CD95- naive CD8+ T cells expressing CXCR3 (TNR3+). The receptors derive from a human donor in good health. Some clones in this sample may be carry-over from other donors' samples.

This chain connects TRBV19 to TRBJ2-5; the TCRdb D gene call, TRBD1, has no DNA to confirm it. CDR1 and CDR2 from the germline V gene are LNHDA and SQIVND (reference sequence). This CDR3 has 14 amino acids. The CDR3: CASSPWGHVGTQYF.

The chain has TRBV7-3 and TRBJ2-7; the D call of TRBD1 rests on TCRdb alone, since no DNA is present to check it. Germline V CDR1 and CDR2: SGHTA, FQGTGA. This CDR3 contains 15 residues. Here the CDR3 reads CASSLGFGGSYEQYF.

The chain couples TRBV13 to TRBJ1-2. Germline assignment: CDR1 PRHDT and CDR2 FYEKMQ (reference sequence). The CDR3 contains 14 residues. CDR3 residues: CASSLVSSNYGYTF.

The rearrangement uses TRBV15 and TRBJ2-7. This CDR3 comprises 12 residues. Looked up from germline, CDR1 is LNHNV and CDR2 is YYDKDF (reference sequence). CDR3: CATSRKADEQYF.

This clonotype is deemed medium-sized by its frequency. V gene TRBV29-1 combines with J gene TRBJ2-7; TCRdb's D call of TRBD2 is untestable without DNA. Germline V gives CDR1 SQVTM, CDR2 ANQGSEA. The CDR3 extends over 14 amino acids. CDR3 in amino acids: CSVDSPLPSYEQYF.

The chain joins TRBV29-1 to TRBJ1-1; TCRdb indicates TRBD1, and absent DNA this call remains unverified. This CDR3 comprises 13 residues. The germline V gene encodes CDR1 SQVTM and CDR2 ANQGSEA. CDR3 sequence: CSVGRESDTEAFF.

The V call is TRBV7-2, the J call TRBJ1-1. Germline CDR1 and CDR2: SGHTA and FQGNSA. The CDR3 has 13 amino acids. CDR3 protein: CASRLSGGSEAFF.

The CDR3 loop is CSVPTPNYGYTF. The genes are TRBV20-1 and TRBJ1-2; TCRdb's assignment of TRBD1 cannot be checked, as there is no DNA. The CDR3 is 12 residues long. Germline loops: CDR1 DFQATT, CDR2 SNEGSKA (reference sequence).

The chain is built from TRBV7-9 and TRBJ1-1; TCRdb's D call, TRBD1, is unchecked because there is no DNA. Germline V gives CDR1 SEHNR, CDR2 FQNEAQ (reference sequence). This CDR3 contains 14 residues. Here the CDR3 reads CASSLPQGAFEAFF.

The chain joins TRBV20-1 to TRBJ2-7; without DNA, the TCRdb call of TRBD2 cannot be checked. Germline V gene sequence: CDR1 DFQATT, CDR2 SNEGSKA (reference sequence). The CDR3 is made up of 14 amino acids. Here the CDR3 reads CSATGTSGPYEQYF.

The chain links TRBV5-1 to TRBJ2-3; lacking DNA, the TRBD2 call made by TCRdb goes unchecked. The CDR3 runs 19 residues. Germline V gene lookup returns CDR1 SGHRS and CDR2 YFSETQ. This CDR3 reads CASSLEGSGGTPYTDTQYF.

This chain joins TRBV6-5 and TRBJ2-5; TCRdb reports TRBD2, a call that lacks DNA to check it against. Germline V gene data show CDR1 as MNHEY and CDR2 as SVGAGI. The CDR3 runs 15 residues. CDR3 sequence: CASSYGGLAEETQYF.

The chain uses TRBV20-1 and TRBJ2-7; TCRdb's assignment of TRBD1 cannot be checked, as there is no DNA. The CDR3 totals 14 residues. Per germline, CDR1 DFQATT and CDR2 SNEGSKA (reference sequence). The chain's CDR3 is CSASRDRGFDEQYF.

This chain joins TRBV11-3 and TRBJ1-1. The length of the CDR3 is 14 residues. Germline V gives CDR1 SGHNT, CDR2 YENEEA. The CDR3 sequence is CASSSYRENTEAFF.

The chain has TRBV7-3 and TRBJ2-1; TCRdb's D call of TRBD1 is untestable without DNA. Looked up from germline, CDR1 is SGHTA and CDR2 is FQGTGA. The CDR3 length is 14 residues. CDR3 residues: CASMIDPLGNEQFF.